Below, 19 T cell receptor beta chains from the same sample are listed, as sequenced in a study of cytomegalovirus exposure and HLA in healthy donors. Both 60 Vbeta primers and 13 Jbeta primers went into the PCR. The assay was immunoSEQ multiplex PCR, and TCRdb's table has in-frame clones only and misses some. The table lists about 34,000 clones, with approximately 3.6% in the top ten. Input material: PBMCs. The receptors here all came from a middle-aged woman in good health and CMV-seropositive.

The chain couples TRBV7-8 to TRBJ1-2, with TRBD1 identical over 7 bases. The CDR3 sequence is 19 residues long. Looked up from germline, CDR1 is SGHVS and CDR2 is FQNEAQ. The J segment lost 3 bases and the V segment lost 5 bases, leaving 21 bases of the junction unmatched. CDR3 coding DNA: TGTGCCAGCAGCCAAGGATATGTGGGTTTCAGGGGGGATCACTATGGCTACACCTTC. The encoded protein is CASSQGYVGFRGDHYGYTF.

The chain recombines TRBV28 with TRBJ2-2; 9 nucleotides align to TRBD2. The length of the CDR3 is 17 residues. Germline V gives CDR1 MDHEN, CDR2 SYDVKM. Trimming at V came to 7 bases and at J to 8 bases, leaving 17 bases not matched to a gene. CDR3: CASTPSSASGISGELFF. Written as DNA, the CDR3 is TGTGCCAGCACCCCAAGTTCGGCTAGCGGGATTTCGGGGGAGCTGTTTTTT.

J is TRBJ1-5 and V is TRBV5-3; tentative D call: TRBD1 (6 bases). TRBV5-3 is an ORF, with its function uncertain. V was clipped by 4 bases and J by 0 bases, with 14 bases between them. The CDR3 consists of 16 residues. Here the CDR3 reads CARSLPGQYSNQPQHF. CDR3 DNA sequence: TGTGCCAGAAGCCTACCCGGACAGTATAGCAATCAGCCCCAGCATTTT.

This chain uses TRBV5-1 with TRBJ1-1; no reliable D call. The ends were cut back, 6 bases at V and 4 bases at J, with 7 bases in the middle. The CDR3 has 11 amino acids. The germline V gene has CDR1 SGHRS and CDR2 YFSETQ. The CDR3 DNA follows: TGCGCCAGCAAAGGCGGCACTGAAGCTTTCTTT. Encoded protein: CASKGGTEAFF.

The rearrangement joins TRBV28 to TRBJ2-7, with D possibly being TRBD1 (6 bases). The germline gives CDR1 MDHEN, CDR2 SYDVKM. The CDR3 covers 16 residues. V gave up 6 bases and J gave up 2 bases, with 20 bases separating them. This CDR3 is CASSPPGQGFAYEQYF. In nucleotides, the CDR3 is TGTGCCAGCAGCCCCCCGGGACAAGGATTCGCCTACGAGCAGTACTTC.

In regard to this clone: At one end, the junction sequence differs from germline, possibly due to a read error. The chain employs TRBV18 and TRBJ2-5, with a weak D call TRBD2 (5 bases). The CDR3 loop spans 13 amino acids. CDR1 and CDR2 from the germline V gene are KGHSH and LQKENI. The CDR3 sequence is CASSRRAVENQYF. CDR3 in DNA: TGTGCCAGCTCACGGCGGGCAGTGGAGAACCAGTACTTC.

The chain carries TRBV2 and TRBJ2-3; 7 nucleotides line up with TRBD2. Losses at the gene ends were 5 bases for V and 1 base for J; bases not matched to a gene: 6. In germline, CDR1 is SNHLY, CDR2 FYNNEI. This CDR3 region has 15 residues. CDR3 DNA sequence: TGTGCCAGCAGTCCCTCTAGCGGCGGCACAGATACGCAGTATTTT. It codes for CASSPSSGGTDTQYF. The variable domain in full, completed from reference TRBV2 and TRBJ2-3, reads EPEVTQTPSHQVTQMGQEVILRCVPISNHLYFYWYRQILGQKVEFLVSFYNNEISEKSEIFDDQFSVERPDGSNFTLKIRSTKLEDSAMYFCASSPSSGGTDTQYFGPGTRLTVL.

J is TRBJ2-3 and V is TRBV9; no clear D. The germline V and J ends were trimmed by 1 base and 0 bases, with 6 bases remaining between them. This CDR3 region has 14 residues. Germline V gives CDR1 SGDLS, CDR2 YYNGEE. In nucleotides, the CDR3 is TGTGCCAGCAGCGTACCAGATAGCACAGATACGCAGTATTTT. Protein product: CASSVPDSTDTQYF. Together with reference TRBV9 and TRBJ2-3, the CDR3 gives the full variable domain: DSGVTQTPKHLITATGQRVTLRCSPRSGDLSVYWYQQSLDQGLQFLIQYYNGEERAKGNILERFSAQQFPDLHSELNLSSLELGDSALYFCASSVPDSTDTQYFGPGTRLTVL.

V gene TRBV28 combines with J gene TRBJ1-1; D is unresolved. V was clipped by 6 bases and J by 2 bases, with 4 bases between them. CDR1 is MDHEN, CDR2 SYDVKM, per germline. The CDR3 sequence is 11 residues long. CDR3 sequence: CASRINTEAFF. In nucleotides, the CDR3 is TGTGCCAGCAGAATAAACACTGAAGCTTTCTTT.

This chain connects TRBV2 to TRBJ2-5; 10 bases match TRBD2. Germline CDR1 reads SNHLY; CDR2 reads FYNNEI. J lost 1 base, V lost 5 bases, and 4 bases had no gene match. The CDR3 contains 15 residues. CDR3 protein: CASSPLAGAQETQYF. For the CDR3, the DNA is TGTGCCAGCAGTCCCCTAGCGGGGGCCCAAGAGACCCAGTACTTC.

The chain has TRBV5-1 and TRBJ2-7; TRBD2 matches at 8 bases. Losses at the gene ends were 2 bases for V and 5 bases for J; bases not matched to a gene: 12. This CDR3 has 16 residues. Germline CDR1 reads SGHRS; CDR2 reads YFSETQ. CDR3 bases: TGCGCCAGCAGCTTAGGAGCCGGGAGGGCGTCCGACGAGCAGTACTTC. Amino acid sequence: CASSLGAGRASDEQYF.

V and J are TRBV29-1 and TRBJ2-7; TRBD2 might be the D (6 bases). This CDR3 comprises 11 residues. Looked up from germline, CDR1 is SQVTM and CDR2 is ANQGSEA. With 6 bases removed from V and 4 bases from J, the gap between germline ends came to 10 bases. The CDR3 DNA follows: TGCAGCGTGGGGACTGATTACGAGCAGTACTTC. Amino acid sequence: CSVGTDYEQYF.

This sequence joins TRBV10-3 and TRBJ1-1, with D perhaps TRBD1 (5 bases). V shed 0 bases and J shed 1 base, with 6 bases lying between them. The CDR3 extends over 14 amino acids. Germline CDR1 ENHRY, CDR2 SYGVKD. The CDR3 is CAISESQENTEAFF. The DNA of the CDR3 is TGTGCCATCAGTGAGTCACAGGAGAACACTGAAGCTTTCTTT.

The chain links TRBV6-1 to TRBJ1-1, with 8 bases aligning to TRBD1. Germline-derived CDR1 and CDR2 are MNHNS and SASEGT. V shed 6 bases and J 3 bases; nucleotides not matched to a gene: 9. CDR3 length equals 15 residues. CDR3 sequence reads: CASSNRGLGDTEAFF. DNA for the CDR3: TGTGCCAGCAGCAACAGGGGGTTAGGGGACACTGAAGCTTTCTTT.

V usage is TRBV30 and J usage is TRBJ2-7, with 11 positions matching TRBD1. Germline trimming cut 7 bases from V and 2 bases from J; bases unmatched to any gene: 1. Germline assignment: CDR1 GTSNPN and CDR2 SVGIG (reference sequence). The CDR3 extends over 12 amino acids. CDR3 sequence (DNA): TGTGCCTTGGGACAGGGGGCCTACGAGCAGTACTTC. It specifies CALGQGAYEQYF.

With regard to this clone: The junction and the germline gene differ at one end; a read error may be behind it. The chain is built from TRBV4-1 and TRBJ2-7; tentative D call: TRBD2 (6 bases). This CDR3 has 13 residues. Looked up from germline, CDR1 is MGHRA and CDR2 is YSYEKL. The CDR3 loop is CASSQVFWDSPHF. CDR3 bases: TGCGCCAGCAGCCAAGTTTTCTGGGACTCCCCCCACTTC.

V and J are TRBV5-1 and TRBJ2-7; 9 bases line up with TRBD1. V trimming: 4 bases; J trimming: 5 bases; junction bases outside the gene matches: 7. The V gene's germline CDR1 is SGHRS and CDR2 YFSETQ. This CDR3 has 14 residues. The CDR3 DNA is TGCGCCAGCAGCCCCTCTAACAGGGGGCACGAGCAGTACTTC. Its translation: CASSPSNRGHEQYF.

The genes are TRBV29-1 and TRBJ2-1; possibly TRBD1 for D (6 bases). V lost 1 base and J lost 7, with 11 bases in between. The CDR3 totals 13 residues. CDR1 and CDR2 (germline): SQVTM, ANQGSEA. The DNA for the CDR3 is TGCAGCGTTGAAGGGACAGCCCTGAATGAGCAGTTCTTC. The encoded protein is CSVEGTALNEQFF.

The chain carries TRBV4-2 and TRBJ1-4, with D perhaps TRBD1 (6 bases). Germline loops: CDR1 LGHNA, CDR2 YNFKEQ. This CDR3 contains 16 residues. V lost 5 bases and J lost 6, with 19 bases in between. The CDR3 reads CASSTTVQGRDEKLFF. The CDR3 region has the DNA TGTGCCAGCAGCACTACAGTCCAGGGGAGAGATGAAAAACTGTTTTTT.